This note documents a single T cell receptor (beta chain) sequence. Its specificity is unknown. The data were taken from a study of cytomegalovirus exposure and HLA in healthy donors. As for the study in general: Of all 400 or so donors who were genotyped, roughly 85% belonged to the Caucasian-associated ancestry cluster.

Germline CDR1 SQVTM, CDR2 ANQGSEA. The CDR3 extends over 13 amino acids. Trimming shortened V by 3 bases and J by 8 bases, and 16 bases separated the two germline ends. General study results and limits: Most of the TCR beta V segments (in an earlier analysis) were productive either about 90% or about 30% of the time. Later analysis associated a missense DCLRE1C variant with TCR beta V- and J-gene trimming.

Researchers ran the PCR with 60 Vbeta and 13 Jbeta primers. Authors' methods: In a later analysis, about 11 million of 65 million to 80 million unique beta chains occurred in at least two donors. Produced via immunoSEQ multiplex PCR; TCRdb's table is partial and in-frame only. That table gives V, J and clone size, and the DNA gave D and trimming. The sample includes around 210,000 clones, approximately 84% of them seen just once. The receptor comes from a girl aged 2 to 10 in good health and CMV-seronegative. The sample comprised PBMCs. The chain uses TRBV29-1 and TRBJ1-2; the D is unclear. CDR3 sequence reads: CSVETRSVRGYTF. The CDR3 nucleotides read TGCAGCGTTGAGACCAGGTCAGTTAGAGGCTACACCTTC.